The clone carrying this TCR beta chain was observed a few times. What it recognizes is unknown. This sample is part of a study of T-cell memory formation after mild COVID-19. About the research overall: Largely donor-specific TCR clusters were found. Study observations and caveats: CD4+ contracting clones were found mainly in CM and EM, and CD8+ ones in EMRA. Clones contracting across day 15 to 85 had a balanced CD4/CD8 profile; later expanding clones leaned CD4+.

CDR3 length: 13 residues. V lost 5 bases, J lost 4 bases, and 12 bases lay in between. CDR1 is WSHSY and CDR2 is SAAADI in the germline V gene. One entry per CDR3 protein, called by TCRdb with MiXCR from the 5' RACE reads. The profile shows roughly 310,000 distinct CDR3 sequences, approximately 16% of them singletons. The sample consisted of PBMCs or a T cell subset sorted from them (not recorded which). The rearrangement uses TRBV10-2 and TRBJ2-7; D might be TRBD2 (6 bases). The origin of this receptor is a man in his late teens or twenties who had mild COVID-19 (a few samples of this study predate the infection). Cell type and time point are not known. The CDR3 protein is CASSPGTSYEQYV. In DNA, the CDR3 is TGCGCCAGCAGTCCCGGGACTTCTTACGAGCAGTACGTC.